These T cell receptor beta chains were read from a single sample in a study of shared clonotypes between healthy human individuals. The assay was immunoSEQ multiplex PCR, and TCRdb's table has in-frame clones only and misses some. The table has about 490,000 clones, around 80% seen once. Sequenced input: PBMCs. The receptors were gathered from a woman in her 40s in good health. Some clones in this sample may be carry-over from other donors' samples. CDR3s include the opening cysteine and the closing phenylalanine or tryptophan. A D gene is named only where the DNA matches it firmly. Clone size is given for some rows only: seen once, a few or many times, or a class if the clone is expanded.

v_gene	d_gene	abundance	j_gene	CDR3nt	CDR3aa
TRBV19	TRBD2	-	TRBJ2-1	TGTGCCAGTAGTATCGGGACTAGCGGGAGCAGGAATGAACAGTTCTTC	CASSIGTSGSRNEQFF
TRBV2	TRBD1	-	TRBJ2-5	TGTGCCAGCGGAGACAGGGGCGATCGGTCCCAGTACTTC	CASGDRGDRSQYF
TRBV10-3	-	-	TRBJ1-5	TGTGCCATCAGTGGAGTGAATAGCAATCAGCCCCAGCATTTT	CAISGVNSNQPQHF
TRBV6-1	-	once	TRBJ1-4	TGCGCCGCTACAGATCAGAGTGCAACTAATGAAAAACTGTTTTTT	CAATDQSATNEKLFF
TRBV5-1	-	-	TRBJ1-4	TGCGCCAGCAGCTTGGCTTCCGGGGGTAATGAAAAACTGTTTTTT	CASSLASGGNEKLFF
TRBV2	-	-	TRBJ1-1	TGTGCCAGCAGTGGGACACCCGTATATATGAACACTGAAGCTTTCTTT	CASSGTPVYMNTEAFF
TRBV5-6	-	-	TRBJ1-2	TGTGCCAGCAGCACGGGACATAACTATGGCTACACCTTC	CASSTGHNYGYTF
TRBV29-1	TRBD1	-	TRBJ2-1	TGCAGCGGGGGGACAGGGGCCTACAATGAGCAGTTCTTC	CSGGTGAYNEQFF
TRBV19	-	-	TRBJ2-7	TGTGCCAGTAGGAGGTCGCAGGGGCTCTACGAGCAGTACTTC	CASRRSQGLYEQYF
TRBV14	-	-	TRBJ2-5	TGTGCCAGCAGCCTTAAGTCCACCCAGTACTTC	CASSLKSTQYF
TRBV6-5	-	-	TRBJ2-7	TGTGCCAGCAGTTACGGTTCCAGGGCCTACGAGCAGTACTTC	CASSYGSRAYEQYF
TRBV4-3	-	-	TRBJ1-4	TGCGCCAGCAGCCAAGAAGGGACCCGGCCGGGAAAACTGTTTTTT	CASSQEGTRPGKLFF
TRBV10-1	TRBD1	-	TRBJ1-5	TGCGCCAGCAGCCGACAGGGGGCCTCCAATCAGCCCCAGCATTTT	CASSRQGASNQPQHF
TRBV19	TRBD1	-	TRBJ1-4	TGTGCCAGTAGTATCCTGCCAGGGGGCATAGAAAAACTGTTTTTT	CASSILPGGIEKLFF
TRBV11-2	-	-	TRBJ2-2	TGTGCCAGCAGCACGGGGGGCGGCACCGGGGAGCTGTTTTTT	CASSTGGGTGELFF
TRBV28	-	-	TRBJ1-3	TGTGCCAGCAGTTTAGAAATGGGCTCTGGAAACACCATATATTTT	CASSLEMGSGNTIYF
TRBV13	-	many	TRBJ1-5	TGTGCCAGCAGCTTCGGCAGTAGGCACCAGCCCCAGCATTTT	CASSFGSRHQPQHF
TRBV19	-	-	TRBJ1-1	TGTGCCAGTAGTCTGGTCGGCACCACTGAAGCTTTCTTT	CASSLVGTTEAFF
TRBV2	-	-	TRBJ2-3	TGTGCCAGCAGTGCATCCGGATCCACAGATACGCAGTATTTT	CASSASGSTDTQYF
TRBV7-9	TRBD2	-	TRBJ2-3	TGTGCCAGCAGCCGGACTAGCGGGGAGAAAGATACGCAGTATTTT	CASSRTSGEKDTQYF
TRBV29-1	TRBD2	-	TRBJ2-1	TGCAGCGTTGAAAGGGGGACTAGCGGATACAATGAGCAGTTCTTC	CSVERGTSGYNEQFF
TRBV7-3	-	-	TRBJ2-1	TGTGCCAGCAGCTCCCCCCCAGGGAGGCCCAACAATGAGCAGTTCTTC	CASSSPPGRPNNEQFF
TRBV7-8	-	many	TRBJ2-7	TGTGCCAGCAGCTTTTCGGGCCTAAGCTACGAGCAGTACTTC	CASSFSGLSYEQYF
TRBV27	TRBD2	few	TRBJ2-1	TGTGCCAGCAGCCCACTAGCGGCCCACAATGAGCAGTTCTTC	CASSPLAAHNEQFF
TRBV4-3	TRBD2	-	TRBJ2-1	TGCGCCAGCAGCCAAAACGAGGAATTGGGACTACCGAGGAATGAGCAGTTCTTC	CASSQNEELGLPRNEQFF
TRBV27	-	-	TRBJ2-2	TGTGCCAGCAGTTTGATGGGCCGGTCTCGGGCCGGGGAGCTGTTTTTT	CASSLMGRSRAGELFF
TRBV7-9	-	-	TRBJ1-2	TGTGCCAGCAGCCCCCTTGGAAGCAGGGTTAACTATGGCTACACCTTC	CASSPLGSRVNYGYTF
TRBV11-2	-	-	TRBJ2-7	TGTGCCAGCAGCTTAGAGGGTAGGGGGTTCGGTTTGGACGAGCAGTACTTC	CASSLEGRGFGLDEQYF
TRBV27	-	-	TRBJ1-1	TGTGCCAGCAGTTTAGGGGGGTCCACTGAAGCTTTCTTT	CASSLGGSTEAFF
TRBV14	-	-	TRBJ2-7	TGTGCCAGCAGCGAAATCGGGTCTACCTCCTACGAGCAGTACTTC	CASSEIGSTSYEQYF
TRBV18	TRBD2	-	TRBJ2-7	TGTGCCAGCTCACCCAGCGGGATCTACGAGCAGTACTTC	CASSPSGIYEQYF
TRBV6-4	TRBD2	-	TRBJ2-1	TGTGCCAGCAGTAAAGAGGGCGGGAGTTACAATGAGCAGTTCTTC	CASSKEGGSYNEQFF
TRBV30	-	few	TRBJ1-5	TGTGCCTGGAGTGTACGGGGGAATAGCAATCAGCCCCAGCATTTT	CAWSVRGNSNQPQHF
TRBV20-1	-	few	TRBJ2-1	TGCAGTGCTAGCTCGGTCGATGAGCAGTTCTTC	CSASSVDEQFF
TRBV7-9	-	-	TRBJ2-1	TGTGCCAGCAGCTTAGTCGGGAACAATGAGCAGTTCTTC	CASSLVGNNEQFF
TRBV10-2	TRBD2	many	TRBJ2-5	TGCGCCAGCAGTCTAGCGGGAGTAGAGACCCAGTACTTC	CASSLAGVETQYF
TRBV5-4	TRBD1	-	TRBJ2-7	TGTGCCAGCAGCTCCCGACAGGGTGTCGACGAGCAGTACTTC	CASSSRQGVDEQYF
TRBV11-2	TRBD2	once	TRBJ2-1	TGTGCCAGCAGCTTAGTGGCTAGCGGGACAAACCAATACAATGAGCAGTTCTTC	CASSLVASGTNQYNEQFF
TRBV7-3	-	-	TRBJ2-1	TGTGCCAGCAGCTCCCTAGCTGGTGAGCAGTTCTTC	CASSSLAGEQFF
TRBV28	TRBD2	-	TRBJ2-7	TGTGCCAGCATCGAACGGCGGGAGGGTGCGCAGTACTTC	CASIERREGAQYF
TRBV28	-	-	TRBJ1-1	TGTGCCAGCGGGGGGGGGCTCACCACTGAAGCTTTCTTT	CASGGGLTTEAFF
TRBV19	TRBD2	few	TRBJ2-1	TGTGCCAGTAGGCCCGGGACTAGCGGTTCCTACAATGAGCAGTTCTTC	CASRPGTSGSYNEQFF
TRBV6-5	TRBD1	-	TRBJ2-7	TGTGCCAGCAGTTACTTGGGACAGCCTGGGCTCTTC	CASSYLGQPGLF
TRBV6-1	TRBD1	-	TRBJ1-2	TGTGCCAGTTCAACCCAGGGGGACTATGGCTACACCTTC	CASSTQGDYGYTF